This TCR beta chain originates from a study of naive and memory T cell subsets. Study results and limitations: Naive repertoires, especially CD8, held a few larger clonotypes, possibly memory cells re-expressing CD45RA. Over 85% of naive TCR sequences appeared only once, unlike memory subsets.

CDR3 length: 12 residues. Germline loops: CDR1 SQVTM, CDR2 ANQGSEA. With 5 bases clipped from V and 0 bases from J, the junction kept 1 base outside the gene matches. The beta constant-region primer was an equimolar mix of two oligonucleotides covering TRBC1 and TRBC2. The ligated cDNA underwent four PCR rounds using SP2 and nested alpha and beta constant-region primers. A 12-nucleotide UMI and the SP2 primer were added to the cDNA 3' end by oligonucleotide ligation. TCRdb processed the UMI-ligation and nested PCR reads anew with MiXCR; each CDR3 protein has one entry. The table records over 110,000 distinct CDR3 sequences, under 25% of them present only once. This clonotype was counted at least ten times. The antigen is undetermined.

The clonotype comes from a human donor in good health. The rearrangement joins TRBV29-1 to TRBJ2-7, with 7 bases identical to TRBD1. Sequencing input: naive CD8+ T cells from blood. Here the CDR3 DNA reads TGCAGCGTTCCAGGGGGCTCCTACGAGCAGTACTTC. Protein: CSVPGGSYEQYF.